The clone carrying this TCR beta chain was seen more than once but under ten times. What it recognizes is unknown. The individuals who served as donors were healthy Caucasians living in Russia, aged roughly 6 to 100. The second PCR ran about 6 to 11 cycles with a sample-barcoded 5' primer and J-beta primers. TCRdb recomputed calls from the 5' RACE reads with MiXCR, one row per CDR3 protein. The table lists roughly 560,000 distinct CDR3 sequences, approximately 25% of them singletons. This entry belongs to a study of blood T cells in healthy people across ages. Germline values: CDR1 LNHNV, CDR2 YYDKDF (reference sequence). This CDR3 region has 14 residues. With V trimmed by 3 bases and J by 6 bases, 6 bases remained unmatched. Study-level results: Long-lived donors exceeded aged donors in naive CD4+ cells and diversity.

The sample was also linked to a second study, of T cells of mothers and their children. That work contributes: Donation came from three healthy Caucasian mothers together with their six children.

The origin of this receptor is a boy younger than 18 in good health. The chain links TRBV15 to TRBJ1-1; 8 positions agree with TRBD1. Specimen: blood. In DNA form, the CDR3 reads TGTGCCACCAGCAGGGTCGACAGGGGCTCTGAAGCTTTCTTT. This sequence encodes CATSRVDRGSEAFF.